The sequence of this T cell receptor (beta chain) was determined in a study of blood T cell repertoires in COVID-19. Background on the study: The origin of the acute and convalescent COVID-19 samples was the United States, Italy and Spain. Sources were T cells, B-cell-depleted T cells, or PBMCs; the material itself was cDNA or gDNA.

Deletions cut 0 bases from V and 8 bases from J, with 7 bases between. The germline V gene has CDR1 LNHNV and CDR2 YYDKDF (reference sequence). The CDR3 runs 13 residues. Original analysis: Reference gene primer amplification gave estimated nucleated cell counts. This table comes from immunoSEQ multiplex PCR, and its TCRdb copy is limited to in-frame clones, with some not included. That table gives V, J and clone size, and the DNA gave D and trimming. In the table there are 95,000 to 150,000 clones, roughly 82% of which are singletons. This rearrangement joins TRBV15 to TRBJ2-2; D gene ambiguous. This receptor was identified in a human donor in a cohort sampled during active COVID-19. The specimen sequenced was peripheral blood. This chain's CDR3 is CATSRDRAGELFF. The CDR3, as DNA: TGTGCCACCAGCAGAGATCGCGCGGGGGAGCTGTTTTTT.